This T cell receptor (beta chain) was retrieved from a study of shared clonotypes between healthy human individuals. The CDR3 runs to 16 residues. Germline CDR1 and CDR2: SGHVS and FQNEAQ. With 2 bases removed from V and 6 bases from J, the gap between germline ends came to 19 bases. This clone was observed a handful of times. Each subset's genomic DNA was split evenly across several immunoSEQ plates. For unsorted PBMC, around 280 ng DNA per replicate equaled some 32,000 T cell genomes. Sequenced by immunoSEQ multiplex PCR; TCRdb stores in-frame clones only, minus some. The data show about 480,000 clones, 79% seen once.

Source material: PBMCs. The sequence derives from a woman aged 40 to 49 in good health. Some clones in this sample may be carry-over from other donors' samples. The chain links TRBV7-8 to TRBJ1-2; D might be TRBD1 (5 bases). The CDR3 spells CASSLFTPREGDGYTF. The CDR3 DNA follows: TGTGCCAGCAGCTTATTCACCCCGCGGGAAGGGGATGGCTACACCTTC.